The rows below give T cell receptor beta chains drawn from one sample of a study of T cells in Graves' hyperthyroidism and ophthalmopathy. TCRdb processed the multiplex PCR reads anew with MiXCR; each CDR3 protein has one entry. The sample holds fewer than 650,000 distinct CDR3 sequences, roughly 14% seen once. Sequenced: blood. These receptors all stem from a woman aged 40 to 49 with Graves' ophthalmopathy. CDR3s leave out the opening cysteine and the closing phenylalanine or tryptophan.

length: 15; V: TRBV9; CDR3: ASSVGTSGSSYNEQF
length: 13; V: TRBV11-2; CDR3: ASSSTGGAGTEAF
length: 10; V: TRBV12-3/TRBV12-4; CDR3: ASKARSYEQY
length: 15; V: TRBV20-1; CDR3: SARDHFDNLVGETQY
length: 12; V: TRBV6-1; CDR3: ASSPEGGSDGYT
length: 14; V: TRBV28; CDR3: ASSPASAIEIDTQY
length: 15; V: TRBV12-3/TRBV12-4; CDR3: ASGWWTGGREGQPQH
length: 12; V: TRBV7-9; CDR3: ASSFHCGQETQY
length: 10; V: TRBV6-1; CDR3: ASSRDTGEAF
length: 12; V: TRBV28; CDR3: ASSSSTDNYGYT
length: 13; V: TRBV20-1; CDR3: SASDRDRLNTEAF
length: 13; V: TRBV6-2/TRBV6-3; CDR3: ASSKTSGRTETQY
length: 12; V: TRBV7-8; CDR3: ASRPRDRNQPQH
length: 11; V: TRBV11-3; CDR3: ASSFREDYEQY
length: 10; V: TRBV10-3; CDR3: AISTGGYGYT
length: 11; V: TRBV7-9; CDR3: ASSFMGHTEAF
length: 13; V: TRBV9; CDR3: ASSVGAASNQPQH
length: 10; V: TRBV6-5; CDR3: ASSYSADQAF
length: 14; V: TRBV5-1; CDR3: ASSLGWGEAKNIQY
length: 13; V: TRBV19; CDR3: ASSIQDRENQPQH